This is a list of T cell receptor beta chains from one sample in a study of radiotherapy plus CTLA-4 blockade in lung cancer. TCRdb keeps only in-frame clones here, not all; method: immunoSEQ multiplex PCR. The data contain approximately 69,000 clones, 78% of them singletons. The sample was peripheral blood, taken from a patient treated with radiotherapy plus ipilimumab. These receptors were obtained from a human donor with non-small cell lung cancer who had a complete response to radiotherapy plus ipilimumab. The CDR3 runs from the conserved cysteine through the conserved F or W. Fields, in order: D gene, V gene, clone size, J gene, CDR3 protein, CDR3 DNA. The D gene is left open where the match is weak. Size tells how often a clone was seen (once, few, many) or the class of an expanded clone, and some rows leave it out.

-	TRBV5-8	-	TRBJ1-6	CASSSSTARNSPLHF	TGTGCCAGCAGCTCTAGCACGGCTCGGAATTCACCCCTCCACTTT
-	TRBV2	-	TRBJ1-2	CASSESRQSYGYTF	TGTGCCAGCAGTGAAAGTCGACAGTCCTATGGCTACACCTTC
TRBD1	TRBV9	few	TRBJ1-4	CASSVGARDRNEKLFF	TGTGCCAGCAGCGTAGGTGCGAGGGACAGGAATGAAAAACTGTTTTTT
-	TRBV19	-	TRBJ2-5	CASSIGPQQETQYF	TGTGCCAGTAGTATAGGCCCACAGCAAGAGACCCAGTACTTC
-	TRBV5-5	-	TRBJ1-2	CASSRQGNYGYTF	TGTGCCAGCAGTCGCCAAGGAAACTATGGCTACACCTTC
-	TRBV5-1	-	TRBJ2-1	CASSLRAGGEQFF	TGCGCCAGCAGCTTGAGGGCAGGAGGAGAGCAGTTCTTC
-	TRBV5-1	once	TRBJ2-1	CASRVSYNEQFF	TGCGCCAGCAGGGTCTCCTACAATGAGCAGTTCTTC
TRBD2	TRBV13	-	TRBJ2-1	CASSQGLAGGGSSYNEQFF	TGTGCCAGCAGCCAGGGACTAGCGGGAGGGGGGAGCTCCTACAATGAGCAGTTCTTC
TRBD1	TRBV10-1	-	TRBJ2-3	CASSAMDRITDTQYF	TGCGCCAGCAGTGCTATGGACAGGATCACAGATACGCAGTATTTT
-	TRBV4-3	-	TRBJ1-3	CASSQVGGLSGNTIYF	TGCGCCAGCAGCCAAGTCGGGGGGCTATCTGGAAACACCATATATTTT
-	TRBV5-8	-	TRBJ1-5	CASSLSTQATPQHF	TGTGCCAGCAGCTTGTCGACCCAGGCGACGCCCCAGCATTTT
TRBD1	TRBV7-2	-	TRBJ2-7	CASSFGQGTYEQYF	TGTGCCAGCAGCTTCGGACAGGGAACTTACGAGCAGTACTTC
TRBD1	TRBV19	-	TRBJ2-7	CASSRRQGASYEQYF	TGTGCCAGTAGTAGGAGACAGGGGGCTTCCTACGAGCAGTACTTC
-	TRBV29-1	once	TRBJ1-2	CSVLQGFYGYTF	TGCAGCGTACTCCAGGGGTTCTATGGCTACACCTTC
TRBD1	TRBV5-1	-	TRBJ1-3	CASSPGTAGNTIYF	TGCGCCAGCAGTCCCGGGACAGCTGGAAACACCATATATTTT
-	TRBV2	-	TRBJ2-5	CASRGWEETQYF	TGTGCCAGCAGAGGGTGGGAGGAGACCCAGTACTTC
-	TRBV5-4	-	TRBJ2-2	CASSPGLSNTGELFF	TGTGCCAGCAGCCCGGGACTCTCAAACACCGGGGAGCTGTTTTTT
TRBD1	TRBV7-9	once	TRBJ2-2	CASRSPGQVRTGELFF	TGTGCCAGCAGAAGCCCGGGACAGGTTCGCACCGGGGAGCTGTTTTTT